Sequencing of this T cell receptor beta chain was carried out in a study of blood T cell repertoires in COVID-19. Looking at the study overall: In each case, the material was cDNA or gDNA derived from T cells, B-cell-depleted T cells, or PBMCs.

Profiling relied on immunoSEQ multiplex PCR, and the TCRdb table lists in-frame clones only, not all of them. The data contain roughly 250,000 clones, roughly 82% of them seen just once; the ten biggest clones take up roughly 4.9%. The sequence was obtained from an elderly woman with active or convalescent COVID-19. Sequenced: peripheral blood.

CDR3 sequence reads: CASSLQGQGGGNTEQYF. The CDR3 coding sequence is TGCGCCAGCAGCTTGCAAGGACAGGGGGGCGGTAATACCGAGCAGTACTTC. The V and J genes are TRBV5-1 and TRBJ2-7; 10 bases agree with TRBD1. The CDR3 loop spans 17 amino acids. The junction had 13 bases not matched to a gene; V was cut back by 1 base and J by 6 bases. CDR1 SGHRS and CDR2 YFSETQ come from the germline V gene.